The clone carrying this T cell receptor (beta chain) was seen ten or more times. What it binds is not known. The data belong to a study of CD8 T cells in ankylosing spondylitis. Notes on the study in general: According to the report, clones linked to the disease were significantly enriched in matched synovial fluid samples taken from ankylosing spondylitis patients.

One entry per CDR3 protein results from TCRdb running MiXCR on the 5' RACE reads. The data hold approximately 45,000 distinct CDR3 sequences, with under 5% observed a single time. CDR1 and CDR2 (germline): SGDLS, YYNGEE. The CDR3 runs 13 residues. The V gene lost 4 bases and the J gene lost 6 bases, with 13 bases spanning the gap. The sample taken for sequencing was blood, either unsorted or a sorted T cell fraction (not recorded which). V usage is TRBV9 and J usage is TRBJ1-2; no clear D gene. The source of this sequence is a female donor with ankylosing spondylitis or in good health (not recorded which). The CDR3 sequence is CASSPRDLDGYTF. The CDR3 region has the DNA TGTGCCAGCAGCCCCCGGGATTTGGATGGCTACACCTTC.